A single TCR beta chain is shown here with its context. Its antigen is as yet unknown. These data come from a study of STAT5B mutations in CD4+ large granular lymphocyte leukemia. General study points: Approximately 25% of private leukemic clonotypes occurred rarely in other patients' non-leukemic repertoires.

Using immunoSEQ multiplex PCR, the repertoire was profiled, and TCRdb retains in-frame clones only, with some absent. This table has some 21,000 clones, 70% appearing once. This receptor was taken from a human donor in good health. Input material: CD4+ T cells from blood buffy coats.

The CDR3 spells CASSYGAGGKDTQYF. The CDR3, as DNA: TGTGCCAGCAGTTACGGGGCGGGGGGGAAAGATACGCAGTATTTT. The chain joins TRBV6-5 to TRBJ2-3; 9 bases line up with TRBD2. Germline V gene sequence: CDR1 MNHEY, CDR2 SVGAGI. This CDR3 is built from 15 residues. V lost 2 bases to trimming and J lost 5 bases; unmatched junction nucleotides: 5.